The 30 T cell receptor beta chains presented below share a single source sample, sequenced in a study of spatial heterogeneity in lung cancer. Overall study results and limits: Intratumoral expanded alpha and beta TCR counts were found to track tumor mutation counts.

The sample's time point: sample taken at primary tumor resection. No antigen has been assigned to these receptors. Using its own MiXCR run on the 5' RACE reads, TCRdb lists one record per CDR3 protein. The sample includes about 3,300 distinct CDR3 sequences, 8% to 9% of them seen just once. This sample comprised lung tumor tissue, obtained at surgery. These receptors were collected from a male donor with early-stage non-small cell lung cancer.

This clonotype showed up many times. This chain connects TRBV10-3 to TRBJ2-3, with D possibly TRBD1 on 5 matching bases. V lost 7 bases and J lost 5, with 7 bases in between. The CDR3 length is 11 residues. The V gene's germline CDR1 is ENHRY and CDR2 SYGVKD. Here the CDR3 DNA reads TGTGCCATCAATCAGGGAGATACGCAGTATTTT. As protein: CAINQGDTQYF.

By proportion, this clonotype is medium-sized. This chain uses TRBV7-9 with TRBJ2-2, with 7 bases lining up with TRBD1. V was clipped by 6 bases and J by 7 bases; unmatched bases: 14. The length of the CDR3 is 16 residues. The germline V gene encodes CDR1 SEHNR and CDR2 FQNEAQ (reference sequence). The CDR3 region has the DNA TGTGCCAGCAGTCACCCTCCAACAGGGGTTAGCGGGGAGCTGTTTTTT. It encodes CASSHPPTGVSGELFF. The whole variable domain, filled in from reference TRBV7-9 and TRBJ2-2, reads DTGVSQNPRHKITKRGQNVTFRCDPISEHNRLYWYRQTLGQGPEFLTYFQNEAQLEKSRLLSDRFSAERPKGSFSTLEIQRTEQGDSAMYLCASSHPPTGVSGELFFGEGSRLTVL.

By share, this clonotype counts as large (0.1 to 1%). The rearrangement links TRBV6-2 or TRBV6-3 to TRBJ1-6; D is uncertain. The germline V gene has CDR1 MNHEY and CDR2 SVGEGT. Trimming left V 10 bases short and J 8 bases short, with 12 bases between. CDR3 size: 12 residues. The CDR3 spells CATRRTDSPLHF. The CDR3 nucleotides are TGTGCCACCCGAAGGACGGATTCACCCCTCCACTTT.

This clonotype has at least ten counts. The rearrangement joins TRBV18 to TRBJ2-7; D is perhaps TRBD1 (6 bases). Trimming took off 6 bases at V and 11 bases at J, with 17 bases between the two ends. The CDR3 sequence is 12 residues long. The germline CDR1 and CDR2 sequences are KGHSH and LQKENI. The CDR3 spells CASSHPGQKEYF. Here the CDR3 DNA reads TGTGCCAGCTCGCACCCGGGACAAAAGGAGTACTTC.

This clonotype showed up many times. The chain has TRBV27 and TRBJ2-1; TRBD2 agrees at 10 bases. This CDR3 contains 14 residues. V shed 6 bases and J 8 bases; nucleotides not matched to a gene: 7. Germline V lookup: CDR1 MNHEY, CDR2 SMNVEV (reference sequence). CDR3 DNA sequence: TGTGCCAGCAGGGATTTCGGGACTAGCGATGAGCAGTTCTTC. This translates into CASRDFGTSDEQFF.

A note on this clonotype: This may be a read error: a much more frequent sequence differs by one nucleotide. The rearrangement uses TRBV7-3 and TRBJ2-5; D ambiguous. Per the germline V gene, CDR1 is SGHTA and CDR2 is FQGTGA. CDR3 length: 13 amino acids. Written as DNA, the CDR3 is TGTGCCTGCAGCTTTGGCCCAGGAGAGACCCAGTACTTC. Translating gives CACSFGPGETQYF.

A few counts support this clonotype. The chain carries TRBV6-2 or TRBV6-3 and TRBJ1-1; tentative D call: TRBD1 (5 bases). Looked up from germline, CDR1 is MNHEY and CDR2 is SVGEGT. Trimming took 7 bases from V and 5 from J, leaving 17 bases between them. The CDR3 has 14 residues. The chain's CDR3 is CASINPSTGTEAFF. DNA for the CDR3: TGTGCCAGCATTAACCCATCAACAGGAACTGAAGCTTTCTTT.

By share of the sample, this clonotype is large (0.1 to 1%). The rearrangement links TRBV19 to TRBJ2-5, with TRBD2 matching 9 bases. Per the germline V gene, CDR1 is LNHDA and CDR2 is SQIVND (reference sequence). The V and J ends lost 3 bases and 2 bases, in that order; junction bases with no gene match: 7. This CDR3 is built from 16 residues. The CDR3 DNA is TGTGCCAGTAGTATCAGAAGCGGGGGGAAACAAGAGACCCAGTACTTC. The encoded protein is CASSIRSGGKQETQYF. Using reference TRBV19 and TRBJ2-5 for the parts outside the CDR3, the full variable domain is DGGITQSPKYLFRKEGQNVTLSCEQNLNHDAMYWYRQDPGQGLRLIYYSQIVNDFQKGDIAEGYSVSREKKESFPLTVTSAQKNPTAFYLCASSIRSGGKQETQYFGPGTRLLVL.

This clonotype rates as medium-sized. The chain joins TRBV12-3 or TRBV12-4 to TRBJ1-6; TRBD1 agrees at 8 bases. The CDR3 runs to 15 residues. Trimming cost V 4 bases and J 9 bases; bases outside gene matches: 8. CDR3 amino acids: CASSSGQGTGSPLHF. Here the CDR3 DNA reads TGTGCCAGCAGTTCCGGACAGGGAACGGGTTCACCCCTCCACTTT.

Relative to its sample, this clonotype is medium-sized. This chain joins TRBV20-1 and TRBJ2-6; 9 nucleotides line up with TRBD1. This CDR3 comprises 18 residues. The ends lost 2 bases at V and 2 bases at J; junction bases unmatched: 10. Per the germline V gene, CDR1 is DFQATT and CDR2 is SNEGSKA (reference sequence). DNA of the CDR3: TGCAGTGCTAGATCCTTCGGACAGGGGCTTACTGGGGCCAACGTCCTGACTTTC. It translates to CSARSFGQGLTGANVLTF.

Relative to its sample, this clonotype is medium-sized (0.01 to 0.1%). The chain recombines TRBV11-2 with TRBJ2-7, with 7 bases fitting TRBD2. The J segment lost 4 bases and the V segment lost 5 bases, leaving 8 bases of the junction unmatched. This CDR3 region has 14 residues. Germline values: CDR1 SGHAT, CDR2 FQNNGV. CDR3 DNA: TGTGCCAGCAGCGTTTTGGGGGGGGTTTACGAGCAGTACTTC. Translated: CASSVLGGVYEQYF.

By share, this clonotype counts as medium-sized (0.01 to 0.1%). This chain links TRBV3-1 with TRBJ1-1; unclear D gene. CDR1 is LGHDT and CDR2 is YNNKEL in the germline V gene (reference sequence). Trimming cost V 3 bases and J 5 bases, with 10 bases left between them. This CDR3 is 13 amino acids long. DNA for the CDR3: TGTGCCAGCAGCCAGGGAGGTTTGACTGAAGCTTTCTTT. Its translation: CASSQGGLTEAFF.

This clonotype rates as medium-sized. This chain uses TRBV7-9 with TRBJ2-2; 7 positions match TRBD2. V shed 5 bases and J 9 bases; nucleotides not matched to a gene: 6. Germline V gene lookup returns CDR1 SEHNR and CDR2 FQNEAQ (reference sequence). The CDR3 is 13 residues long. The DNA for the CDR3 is TGTGCCAGCAGCCAAGGACTAGGCAGGGAGCTGTTTTTT. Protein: CASSQGLGRELFF. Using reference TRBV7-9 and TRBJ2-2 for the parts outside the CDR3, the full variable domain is DTGVSQNPRHKITKRGQNVTFRCDPISEHNRLYWYRQTLGQGPEFLTYFQNEAQLEKSRLLSDRFSAERPKGSFSTLEIQRTEQGDSAMYLCASSQGLGRELFFGEGSRLTVL.

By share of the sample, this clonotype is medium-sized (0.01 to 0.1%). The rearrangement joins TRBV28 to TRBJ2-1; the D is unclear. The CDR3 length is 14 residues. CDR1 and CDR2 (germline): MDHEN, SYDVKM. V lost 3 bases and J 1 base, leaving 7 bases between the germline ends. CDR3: CASSLTESYNEQFF. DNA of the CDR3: TGTGCCAGCAGTTTGACGGAGTCCTACAATGAGCAGTTCTTC. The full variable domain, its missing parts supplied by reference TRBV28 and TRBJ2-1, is DVKVTQSSRYLVKRTGEKVFLECVQDMDHENMFWYRQDPGLGLRLIYFSYDVKMKEKGDIPEGYSVSREKKERFSLILESASTNQTSMYLCASSLTESYNEQFFGPGTRLTVL.

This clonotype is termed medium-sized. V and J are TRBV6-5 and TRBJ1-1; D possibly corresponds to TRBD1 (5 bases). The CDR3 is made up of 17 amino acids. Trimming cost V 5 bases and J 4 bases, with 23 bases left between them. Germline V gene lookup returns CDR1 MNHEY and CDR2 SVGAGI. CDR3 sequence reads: CASSLPGRVGMSTEAFF. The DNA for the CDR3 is TGTGCCAGCAGTCTCCCCGGCAGGGTGGGTATGAGCACTGAAGCTTTCTTT.

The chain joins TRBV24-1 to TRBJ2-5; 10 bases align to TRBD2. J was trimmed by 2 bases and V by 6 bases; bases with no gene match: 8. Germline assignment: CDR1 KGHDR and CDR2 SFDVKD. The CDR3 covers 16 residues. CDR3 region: CATSSWTSGEQETQYF. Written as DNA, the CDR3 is TGTGCCACCAGTTCCTGGACTAGCGGCGAACAAGAGACCCAGTACTTC.

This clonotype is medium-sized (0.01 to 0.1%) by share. CDR3 loop: CASSRTNSGAEAFF. The CDR3 nucleotides read TGTGCCAGCAGCCGGACAAATAGCGGCGCTGAAGCTTTCTTT. V gene TRBV3-1 combines with J gene TRBJ1-1; D may be TRBD1 (5 bases). From germline, CDR1 is LGHDT and CDR2 YNNKEL (reference sequence). The CDR3 is 14 amino acids. V was pared by 4 bases and J by 6 bases, with 15 bases between.

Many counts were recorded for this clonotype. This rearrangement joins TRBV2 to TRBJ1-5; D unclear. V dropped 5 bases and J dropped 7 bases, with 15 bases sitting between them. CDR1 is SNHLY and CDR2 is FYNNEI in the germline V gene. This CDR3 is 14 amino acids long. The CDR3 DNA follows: TGTGCCAGCAGTAGACCAAAAGGAGACCAGCCCCAGCATTTT. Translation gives CASSRPKGDQPQHF.

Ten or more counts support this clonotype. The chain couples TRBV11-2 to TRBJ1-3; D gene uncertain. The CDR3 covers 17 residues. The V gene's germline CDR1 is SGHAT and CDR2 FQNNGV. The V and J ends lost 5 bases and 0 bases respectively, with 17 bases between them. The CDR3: CASSLSSPFPSGNTIYF. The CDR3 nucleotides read TGTGCCAGCAGCCTCTCGTCTCCTTTTCCCTCTGGAAACACCATATATTTT.

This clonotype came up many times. CDR3 DNA: TGTGCCTGGGGTCCCGGGACAGAGGAAAAACTGTTTTTT. Encoded protein: CAWGPGTEEKLFF. V gene TRBV30 combines with J gene TRBJ1-4; 7 nucleotides agree with TRBD1. Looked up from germline, CDR1 is GTSNPN and CDR2 is SVGIG (reference sequence). The CDR3 spans 13 residues. V trimming: 5 bases; J trimming: 8 bases; junction bases outside the gene matches: 8.

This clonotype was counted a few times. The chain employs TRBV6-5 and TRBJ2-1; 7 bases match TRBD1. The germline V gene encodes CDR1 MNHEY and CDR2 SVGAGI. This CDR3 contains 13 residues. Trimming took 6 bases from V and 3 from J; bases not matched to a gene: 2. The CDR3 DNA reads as TGTGCCAGCAGGGGGACAGACTACAATGAGCAGTTCTTC. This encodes CASRGTDYNEQFF.

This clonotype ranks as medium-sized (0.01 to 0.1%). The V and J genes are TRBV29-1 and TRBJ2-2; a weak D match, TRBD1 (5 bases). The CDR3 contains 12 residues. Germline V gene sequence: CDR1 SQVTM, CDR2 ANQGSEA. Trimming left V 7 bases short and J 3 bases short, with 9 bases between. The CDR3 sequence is CSADRYTGELFF. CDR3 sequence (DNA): TGCAGCGCTGACAGATACACCGGGGAGCTGTTTTTT.

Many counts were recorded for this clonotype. The CDR3 spells CASSQTSSPTYEQYF. The CDR3 bases are TGTGCCAGCAGCCAGACCTCCTCGCCCACCTACGAGCAGTACTTC. V is TRBV9 and J is TRBJ2-7, with D uncertain. CDR1 and CDR2 (germline): SGDLS, YYNGEE. This CDR3 is 15 amino acids long. The V end was cut by 4 bases, the J end by 2 bases, with 16 bases between.

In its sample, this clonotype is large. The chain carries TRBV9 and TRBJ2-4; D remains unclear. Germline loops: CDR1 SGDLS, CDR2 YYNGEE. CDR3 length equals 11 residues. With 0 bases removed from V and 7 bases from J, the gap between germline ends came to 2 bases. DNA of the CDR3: TGTGCCAGCAGCGTAGACAACATTCAGTACTTC. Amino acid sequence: CASSVDNIQYF. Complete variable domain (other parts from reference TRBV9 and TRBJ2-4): DSGVTQTPKHLITATGQRVTLRCSPRSGDLSVYWYQQSLDQGLQFLIQYYNGEERAKGNILERFSAQQFPDLHSELNLSSLELGDSALYFCASSVDNIQYFGAGTRLSVL.

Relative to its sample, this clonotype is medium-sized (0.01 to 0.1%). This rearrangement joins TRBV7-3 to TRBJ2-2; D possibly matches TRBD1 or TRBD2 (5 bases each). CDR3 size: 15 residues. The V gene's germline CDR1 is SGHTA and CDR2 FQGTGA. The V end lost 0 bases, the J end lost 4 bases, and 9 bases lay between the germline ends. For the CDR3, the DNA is TGTGCCAGCAGCTTAACCAGGGCGGGCACCGGGGAGCTGTTTTTT. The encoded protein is CASSLTRAGTGELFF.

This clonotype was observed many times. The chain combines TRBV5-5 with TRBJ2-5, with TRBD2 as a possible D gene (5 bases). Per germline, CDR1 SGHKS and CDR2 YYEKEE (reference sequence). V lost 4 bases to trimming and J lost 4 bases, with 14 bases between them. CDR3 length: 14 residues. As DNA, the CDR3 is TGTGCCAGCAGCCCCGCCGGGAAGAGAGAGACCCAGTACTTC. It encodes CASSPAGKRETQYF. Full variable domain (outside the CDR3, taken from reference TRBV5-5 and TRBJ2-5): DAGVTQSPTHLIKTRGQQVTLRCSPISGHKSVSWYQQVLGQGPQFIFQYYEKEERGRGNFPDRFSARQFPNYSSELNVNALLLGDSALYLCASSPAGKRETQYFGPGTRLLVL.

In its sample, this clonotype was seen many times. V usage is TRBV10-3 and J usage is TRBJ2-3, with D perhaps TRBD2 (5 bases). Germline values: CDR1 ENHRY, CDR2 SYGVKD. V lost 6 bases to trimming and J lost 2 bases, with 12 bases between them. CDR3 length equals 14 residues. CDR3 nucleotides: TGTGCCATCAGGATGGACTCGTCCACAGATACGCAGTATTTT. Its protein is CAIRMDSSTDTQYF.

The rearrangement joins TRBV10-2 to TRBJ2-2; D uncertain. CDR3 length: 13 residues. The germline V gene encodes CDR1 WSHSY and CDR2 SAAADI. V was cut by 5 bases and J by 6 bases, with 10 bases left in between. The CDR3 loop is CASSSYLSGELFF. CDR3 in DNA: TGCGCCAGCAGTTCCTATCTCTCCGGGGAGCTGTTTTTT.

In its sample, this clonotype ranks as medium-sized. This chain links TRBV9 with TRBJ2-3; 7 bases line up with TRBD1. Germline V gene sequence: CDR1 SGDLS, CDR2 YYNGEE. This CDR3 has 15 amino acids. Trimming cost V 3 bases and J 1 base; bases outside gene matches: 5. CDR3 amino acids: CASSARTGGTDTQYF. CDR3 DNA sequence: TGTGCCAGCAGCGCCCGGACAGGTGGCACAGATACGCAGTATTTT. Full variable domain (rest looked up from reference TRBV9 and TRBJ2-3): DSGVTQTPKHLITATGQRVTLRCSPRSGDLSVYWYQQSLDQGLQFLIQYYNGEERAKGNILERFSAQQFPDLHSELNLSSLELGDSALYFCASSARTGGTDTQYFGPGTRLTVL.

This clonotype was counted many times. In DNA form, the CDR3 reads TGTGCCAGCAGCGGCCACACAGGGCTACCTGAGGAAGCTTTCTTT. Translation gives CASSGHTGLPEEAFF. The chain has TRBV28 and TRBJ1-1; a weak D match, TRBD1 (6 bases). Germline lookup yields CDR1 MDHEN and CDR2 SYDVKM. The CDR3 is 15 amino acids. The V end lost 6 bases, the J end lost 8 bases, and 22 bases lay between the germline ends.